This entry lists 5 T cell receptor beta chains sequenced from one sample in a study of T cell changes during pregnancy in multiple sclerosis. Generated by immunoSEQ multiplex PCR, the TCRdb table keeps only in-frame clones and is missing some. Of about 42,000 clones in the sample, approximately 91% are singletons; the top ten hold 0.65% to 0.9%. The material sequenced was CD4+ T cells from peripheral blood mononuclear cells, taken before pregnancy. The source of these receptors is a female donor with multiple sclerosis, enrolled in a pregnancy study.

The J gene is TRBJ1-3, the V gene TRBV6-1; tentative D call: TRBD1 (6 bases). Trimming cost V 9 bases and J 7 bases, with 7 bases left between them. The length of the CDR3 is 10 residues. Germline V lookup: CDR1 MNHNS, CDR2 SASEGT. The CDR3 DNA is TGTGCCAGTCAGGGGAACACCATATATTTT. Translating it yields CASQGNTIYF.

The chain couples TRBV27 to TRBJ1-2, with D possibly TRBD1 on 6 matching bases. The germline V gene encodes CDR1 MNHEY and CDR2 SMNVEV (reference sequence). Trimming removed 2 bases at V and 4 bases at J, with 14 bases between. The CDR3 contains 15 residues. The CDR3 loop is CASSLLAGEGYGYTF. DNA for the CDR3: TGTGCCAGCAGTTTACTGGCAGGGGAGGGCTATGGCTACACCTTC.

This rearrangement joins TRBV19 to TRBJ2-2; D perhaps matches TRBD1 (6 bases). CDR1 and CDR2 (germline): LNHDA, SQIVND (reference sequence). The length of the CDR3 is 15 residues. V shed 4 bases and J shed 1 base, with 10 bases lying between them. Written as DNA, the CDR3 is TGTGCCAGTAGTACGCCGGGACAGAACACCGGGGAGCTGTTTTTT. Encoded protein: CASSTPGQNTGELFF.

J is TRBJ2-5 and V is TRBV5-4; D ambiguous. The CDR3 is 15 residues long. V was shortened by 4 bases and J by 5 bases, with 18 bases between the two germline ends. Germline loops: CDR1 SGHNT, CDR2 YYREEE (reference sequence). The CDR3 sequence is CASSPSPRVLETQYF. DNA of the CDR3: TGTGCCAGCAGCCCCTCACCTCGGGTTTTGGAGACCCAGTACTTC.

The chain uses TRBV11-3 and TRBJ2-3; 11 bases align to TRBD1. The CDR3 is made up of 18 amino acids. CDR1 is SGHNT, CDR2 YENEEA, per germline. V lost 4 bases, J lost 6 bases, and 15 bases stayed unmatched. The CDR3 spells CASSYEPAGTGGWDTQYF. The CDR3 DNA follows: TGTGCCAGCAGCTACGAGCCAGCCGGGACAGGGGGTTGGGATACGCAGTATTTT. The complete variable domain, with remaining parts taken from reference TRBV11-3 and TRBJ2-3, reads EAGVVQSPRYKIIEKKQPVAFWCNPISGHNTLYWYLQNLGQGPELLIRYENEEAVDDSQLPKDRFSAERLKGVDSTLKIQPAELGDSAVYLCASSYEPAGTGGWDTQYFGPGTRLTVL.